Given below is one T cell receptor beta chain in context. What it binds is not known. The sample is drawn from a study of cytomegalovirus exposure and HLA in healthy donors. Study-wide results and limits: Whilst most TCR sequences proved rare, a subset of public TCRs occurred across many donors. As a later analysis showed, a missense DCLRE1C variant was linked to trimming of TCR beta V- and J-genes.

Deletions cut 2 bases from V and 4 bases from J, with 8 bases between. Per the germline V gene, CDR1 is MNHEY and CDR2 is SMNVEV (reference sequence). CDR3 length: 13 amino acids. PCR used 60 Vbeta primers and 13 Jbeta primers. Measured with immunoSEQ multiplex PCR; TCRdb has only the in-frame clones, and not every one. The data contain roughly 120,000 clones, over 65% of them seen just once; the ten biggest clones take up around 10%. The receptor's source is a woman aged 45-59 years in good health and CMV-seropositive. This chain links TRBV27 with TRBJ1-1, with a tentative D call TRBD1 (5 bases). The sequenced material came from PBMCs. The CDR3 DNA is TGTGCCAGCAGTTTAGGCAGGGTCACTGAAGCTTTCTTT. Its translation is CASSLGRVTEAFF.